This T cell receptor (beta chain) was identified during a study of OX40 agonist ivuxolimab in advanced cancers. Overall study findings and caveats: Partial responders dosed at 0.1-3.0 mg/kg displayed clonal expansion ranking among the lowest.

With regard to this clone: Its matching antigen is unknown.

This CDR3 has 11 residues. The germline V gene encodes CDR1 SNHLY and CDR2 FYNNEI. Trimming took 8 bases from V and 3 from J, leaving 8 bases between them. The protocol was immunoSEQ multiplex PCR, while the TCRdb copy is restricted to in-frame clones and leaves out a portion. This sample has 60,000 to 65,000 clones, with roughly 87% found just once. The chain carries TRBV2 and TRBJ2-7; D is uncertain. Specimen: CD4+ or CD8+ T cells sorted from blood, collected in a trial of the OX40 agonist ivuxolimab. This clonotype originated in an adult with an advanced solid tumor such as melanoma, head and neck, liver or kidney cancer. The CDR3, as DNA: TGTGCCAGCTACGGAATCTACGAGCAGTACTTC. It is translated as CASYGIYEQYF.